This T cell receptor beta chain is from a study of T cell changes during pregnancy in multiple sclerosis. This clone was seen just once. The CDR3 sequence is 13 residues long. J was trimmed by 7 bases and V by 5 bases; bases with no gene match: 1. Germline V gene lookup returns CDR1 SGHAT and CDR2 FQNNGV. Assay: immunoSEQ multiplex PCR; the TCRdb copy retains only in-frame clones and omits some. The repertoire holds over 40,000 clones, with nearly 95% as singletons. This TCR came from a female donor with multiple sclerosis, enrolled in a pregnancy study. This specimen consisted of peripheral blood, obtained in the third trimester of pregnancy. The rearrangement joins TRBV11-2 to TRBJ1-4; 10 bases map to TRBD1. The CDR3 reads CASSRDRGEKLFF. CDR3 DNA: TGTGCCAGCAGCCGGGACAGGGGTGAAAAACTGTTTTTT.